The rows below give T cell receptor beta chains drawn from one sample of a study of spatial heterogeneity in lung cancer. TCRdb called the 5' RACE reads again in MiXCR, with one record for every CDR3 protein. Among approximately 44,000 distinct CDR3 sequences listed, roughly 15% were seen once. Sequences were derived from PBMCs, sampled at surgery. Source of these receptors: a male donor with early-stage non-small cell lung cancer. Each CDR3 is given with its conserved first and last residue. The D gene is left open where the match is weak. Some rows have no size entry. The others give once, few or many, or a class for an expanded clone.

cdr3_aa: CSARGTIADEQFF
cdr3_nt: TGCAGTGCTAGAGGGACTATCGCCGATGAGCAGTTCTTC
v_call: TRBV20-1
d_call: .
j_call: TRBJ2-1
clone_size: few

cdr3_aa: CASSSASYEQYF
cdr3_nt: TGTGCCAGCAGTTCTGCCAGCTACGAGCAGTACTTC
v_call: TRBV27
d_call: .
j_call: TRBJ2-7
clone_size: few

cdr3_aa: CASSEVQGFGEKLFF
cdr3_nt: TGTGCCAGCAGTGAAGTACAGGGTTTCGGTGAAAAACTGTTTTTT
v_call: TRBV2
d_call: .
j_call: TRBJ1-4
clone_size: many

cdr3_aa: CSVEGAFF
cdr3_nt: TGCAGCGTTGAGGGAGCTTTCTTT
v_call: TRBV29-1
d_call: .
j_call: TRBJ1-1
clone_size: .

cdr3_aa: CASSSGIQGTGELFF
cdr3_nt: TGTGCCAGCAGCTCTGGTATCCAGGGCACCGGGGAGCTGTTTTTT
v_call: TRBV11-1
d_call: .
j_call: TRBJ2-2
clone_size: many

cdr3_aa: CASSPWPTGQGEQYF
cdr3_nt: TGTGCCAGCAGCCCTTGGCCGACAGGGCAAGGGGAGCAGTACTTC
v_call: TRBV7-2
d_call: TRBD1
j_call: TRBJ2-7
clone_size: few

cdr3_aa: CASSIGRQTYQPQHF
cdr3_nt: TGTGCCAGCAGCATTGGGAGACAGACCTATCAGCCCCAGCATTTT
v_call: TRBV7-8
d_call: .
j_call: TRBJ1-5
clone_size: .

cdr3_aa: CASSPAGLAKNIQYF
cdr3_nt: TGTGCCAGCAGCCCCGCTGGGCTAGCCAAAAACATTCAGTACTTC
v_call: TRBV7-2
d_call: .
j_call: TRBJ2-4
clone_size: .

cdr3_aa: CSARVTPQNYGYTF
cdr3_nt: TGCAGTGCTAGAGTCACACCTCAAAACTATGGCTACACCTTC
v_call: TRBV20-1
d_call: .
j_call: TRBJ1-2
clone_size: .

cdr3_aa: CASSLSRTGATEAFF
cdr3_nt: TGTGCCAGCAGTTTATCCCGGACAGGGGCGACTGAAGCTTTCTTT
v_call: TRBV12-3/TRBV12-4
d_call: TRBD1
j_call: TRBJ1-1
clone_size: few

cdr3_aa: CASSPVGARETQYF
cdr3_nt: TGTGCCAGCAGCCCTGTGGGGGCCCGGGAGACCCAGTACTTC
v_call: TRBV7-2
d_call: .
j_call: TRBJ2-5
clone_size: .

cdr3_aa: CATSDGTLAGEEDTQYF
cdr3_nt: TGTGCCACCAGTGATGGAACATTAGCGGGAGAGGAAGATACGCAGTATTTT
v_call: TRBV24-1
d_call: TRBD2
j_call: TRBJ2-3
clone_size: few

cdr3_aa: CASFETTEAFF
cdr3_nt: TGTGCCAGCTTCGAAACCACTGAAGCTTTCTTT
v_call: TRBV7-2
d_call: .
j_call: TRBJ1-1
clone_size: .

cdr3_aa: CASSGPQVETQYF
cdr3_nt: TGTGCCAGCAGCGGCCCTCAGGTCGAGACCCAGTACTTC
v_call: TRBV6-6
d_call: .
j_call: TRBJ2-5
clone_size: .

cdr3_aa: CASSPGIGGTPNEQFF
cdr3_nt: TGTGCCAGTAGTCCCGGGATAGGGGGGACCCCCAATGAGCAGTTCTTC
v_call: TRBV19
d_call: .
j_call: TRBJ2-1
clone_size: .

cdr3_aa: CASSWASPETGELFF
cdr3_nt: TGTGCCAGCAGCTGGGCCTCCCCTGAGACCGGGGAGCTGTTTTTT
v_call: TRBV6-2/TRBV6-3
d_call: .
j_call: TRBJ2-2
clone_size: many

cdr3_aa: CASSAQTGNNYGYTF
cdr3_nt: TGTGCCAGCAGCGCCCAAACAGGGAATAACTATGGCTACACCTTC
v_call: TRBV9
d_call: .
j_call: TRBJ1-2
clone_size: .

cdr3_aa: CASSMGQGYNQPQHF
cdr3_nt: TGTGCCAGTAGTATGGGCCAGGGGTATAATCAGCCCCAGCATTTT
v_call: TRBV19
d_call: .
j_call: TRBJ1-5
clone_size: once

cdr3_aa: CSVATSGGSYEQYF
cdr3_nt: TGCAGCGTTGCTACTAGCGGGGGCTCCTACGAGCAGTACTTC
v_call: TRBV29-1
d_call: TRBD2
j_call: TRBJ2-7
clone_size: many

cdr3_aa: CASSLLGFDSYEQYF
cdr3_nt: TGTGCCAGCAGTTTATTAGGCTTTGACTCCTACGAGCAGTACTTC
v_call: TRBV28
d_call: .
j_call: TRBJ2-7
clone_size: .

cdr3_aa: CASSLTGTGELFF
cdr3_nt: TGTGCCAGCAGCTTAACGGGCACCGGGGAGCTGTTTTTT
v_call: TRBV7-3
d_call: .
j_call: TRBJ2-2
clone_size: .